This T cell receptor (beta chain) was sequenced in a study of OX40 agonist ivuxolimab in advanced cancers. Germline CDR1 is SGHAT and CDR2 is FQNNGV. The CDR3 has 13 residues. Losses at the gene ends were 5 bases for V and 7 bases for J; bases not matched to a gene: 5. Using immunoSEQ multiplex PCR, the repertoire was profiled, and TCRdb retains in-frame clones only, with some absent. The profile covers 70,000 to 75,000 clones, with roughly four fifths appearing a single time and approximately 5.1% taken by the ten largest. This sequence joins TRBV11-2 and TRBJ2-7; 10 nucleotides line up with TRBD1. The TCR originated in an adult with an advanced solid tumor such as melanoma, head and neck, liver or kidney cancer. The sample here was CD4+ or CD8+ T cells sorted from blood, taken in a trial of the OX40 agonist ivuxolimab. The CDR3 sequence is CASSADRGREQYF. The CDR3 DNA reads as TGTGCCAGCAGCGCAGACAGGGGGCGAGAGCAGTACTTC. Looking up the rest from reference TRBV11-2 and TRBJ2-7 gives the full variable domain: EAGVAQSPRYKIIEKRQSVAFWCNPISGHATLYWYQQILGQGPKLLIQFQNNGVVDDSQLPKDRFSAERLKGVDSTLKIQPAKLEDSAVYLCASSADRGREQYFGPGTRLTVT.